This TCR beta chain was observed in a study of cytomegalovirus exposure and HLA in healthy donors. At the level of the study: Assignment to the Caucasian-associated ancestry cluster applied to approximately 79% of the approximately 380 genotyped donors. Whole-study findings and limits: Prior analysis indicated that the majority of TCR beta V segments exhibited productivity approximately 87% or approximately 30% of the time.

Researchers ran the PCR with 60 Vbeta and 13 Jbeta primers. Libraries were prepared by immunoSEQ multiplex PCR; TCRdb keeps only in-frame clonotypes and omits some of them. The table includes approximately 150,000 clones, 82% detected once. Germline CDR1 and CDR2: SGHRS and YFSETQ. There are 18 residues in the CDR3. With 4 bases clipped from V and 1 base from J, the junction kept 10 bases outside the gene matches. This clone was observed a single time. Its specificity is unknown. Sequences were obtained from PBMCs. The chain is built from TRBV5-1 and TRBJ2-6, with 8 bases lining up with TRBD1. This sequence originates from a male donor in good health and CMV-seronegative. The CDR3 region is CASSRRQGTISGANVLTF. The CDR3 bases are TGCGCCAGCAGCAGGAGACAGGGGACCATATCTGGGGCCAACGTCCTGACTTTC. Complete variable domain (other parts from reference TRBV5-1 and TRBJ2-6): KAGVTQTPRYLIKTRGQQVTLSCSPISGHRSVSWYQQTPGQGLQFLFEYFSETQRNKGNFPGRFSGRQFSNSRSEMNVSTLELGDSALYLCASSRRQGTISGANVLTFGAGSRLTVL.